These 31 T cell receptor beta chains originate from one sample sequenced in a study of blood T cell repertoires in COVID-19. Measured with immunoSEQ multiplex PCR; TCRdb has only the in-frame clones, and not every one. The sample includes roughly 310,000 clones, roughly 90% of them seen just once. Sequencing was performed on PBMCs or T cells enriched from blood (not recorded which). These receptors were taken from a man aged 60-69 years who had recovered from COVID-19.

This clone is a singleton in its sample. The chain links TRBV27 to TRBJ1-1; D might be TRBD1 (6 bases). CDR1 is MNHEY, CDR2 SMNVEV, per germline (reference sequence). The CDR3 is made up of 14 amino acids. Trimming cost V 6 bases and J 4 bases, with 15 bases left between them. Here the CDR3 reads CASRRGGQATEAFF. The CDR3 DNA follows: TGTGCCAGCAGGAGGGGGGGGCAGGCCACTGAAGCTTTCTTT.

This chain joins TRBV15 and TRBJ1-1, with a possible D match to TRBD1 (5 bases). Trimming pared 11 bases from V and 4 bases from J, leaving 14 bases between. Germline CDR1 LNHNV, CDR2 YYDKDF (reference sequence). The CDR3 runs 12 residues. The CDR3: CASGGEVTEAFF. The DNA for the CDR3 is TGTGCCTCCGGGGGGGAAGTCACTGAAGCTTTCTTT.

The chain joins TRBV27 to TRBJ1-5; 10 nucleotides line up with TRBD1. CDR1 is MNHEY and CDR2 is SMNVEV in the germline V gene (reference sequence). J lost 2 bases, V lost 5 bases, and 12 bases had no gene match. This CDR3 spans 18 amino acids. Written as DNA, the CDR3 is TGTGCCAGCAGTCCAAATATACGACAGGGGGCGGGCAATCAGCCCCAGCATTTT. It yields the protein CASSPNIRQGAGNQPQHF.

The gene calls are TRBV6-5 and TRBJ2-7; no clear D gene. The CDR3 consists of 15 residues. Between the trimmed V and J ends, which lost 0 bases and 2 bases, there was a span of 11 bases. Germline CDR1 is MNHEY and CDR2 is SVGAGI. The CDR3 coding sequence is TGTGCCAGCAGTTACTCTTTGGCTTCCACCTACGAGCAGTACTTC. Translating gives CASSYSLASTYEQYF.

This clone is labeled as medium-sized. This chain uses TRBV19 with TRBJ1-5; 10 nucleotides agree with TRBD1. From germline, CDR1 is LNHDA and CDR2 SQIVND (reference sequence). With 5 bases clipped from V and 6 bases from J, the junction kept 4 bases outside the gene matches. The CDR3 is made up of 14 amino acids. The CDR3 region is CASSSTGGGQPQHF. As DNA, the CDR3 is TGTGCCAGTAGTTCGACAGGGGGCGGTCAGCCCCAGCATTTT.

The V and J genes are TRBV27 and TRBJ1-4; D unresolved. V lost 6 bases, J lost 0 bases, and 14 bases lay in between. CDR1 is MNHEY and CDR2 is SMNVEV in the germline V gene (reference sequence). This CDR3 contains 16 residues. The CDR3 protein is CASRERAFATNEKLFF. In DNA form, the CDR3 reads TGTGCCAGCAGAGAAAGAGCTTTTGCAACTAATGAAAAACTGTTTTTT.

Turning to this clone: The junction departs from germline at one end; a sequencing error may be responsible. The rearrangement joins TRBV14 to TRBJ2-3, with 12 bases lining up with TRBD2. There are 15 residues in the CDR3. Germline CDR1 SGHDN, CDR2 FVKESK. The CDR3 loop is CASNQGLAGTDTQYF. The CDR3 DNA reads as TGTGCCAGCAACCAAGGACTAGCGGGGACAGATACGCAGTATTTT.

The chain has TRBV5-1 and TRBJ2-1; D remains unclear. Germline V CDR1 and CDR2: SGHRS, YFSETQ. V was trimmed by 4 bases and J by 0 bases, leaving 26 bases between them. CDR3 length: 20 amino acids. CDR3 nucleotide sequence: TGCGCCAGCAGCCCCCTCCAAGCAGAAGCGCACCAAAGCTCCTACAATGAGCAGTTCTTC. As protein: CASSPLQAEAHQSSYNEQFF.

The J gene is TRBJ2-1, the V gene TRBV4-3, with unresolved D. Germline CDR1 reads LGHNA; CDR2 reads YSLEER. The V end was cut by 4 bases, the J end by 0 bases, with 10 bases between. There are 15 residues in the CDR3. The CDR3 is CASSLDKSSYNEQFF. CDR3 bases: TGCGCCAGCAGCCTTGACAAGAGCTCCTACAATGAGCAGTTCTTC.

V gene TRBV19 combines with J gene TRBJ2-5; a weak D match, TRBD2 (6 bases). The CDR3 is made up of 12 amino acids. Germline CDR1 and CDR2: LNHDA and SQIVND (reference sequence). Trimming shortened V by 7 bases and J by 7 bases, and 13 bases separated the two germline ends. CDR3 nucleotides: TGTGCCAGTATTTCTAGCGAGGGGACCCAGTACTTC. As protein: CASISSEGTQYF.

V usage is TRBV4-1 and J usage is TRBJ2-2, with D unclear. This CDR3 is built from 15 residues. V dropped 2 bases and J dropped 13 bases, with 20 bases sitting between them. Germline-derived CDR1 and CDR2 are MGHRA and YSYEKL. CDR3 DNA: TGCGCCAGCAGCCAACAAACTTTAGACTCCGCTGGGCTGTTTTTT. Translation gives CASSQQTLDSAGLFF.

This rearrangement joins TRBV7-6 to TRBJ2-5; 10 bases line up with TRBD2. CDR3 size: 18 residues. Per the germline V gene, CDR1 is SGHVS and CDR2 is FNYEAQ. Trimming removed 3 bases from V and 2 bases from J; junction bases left unmatched: 12. Written as DNA, the CDR3 is TGTGCCAGCAGCTTCGAAGCGGGGGGGCCGGGTAGGCAAGAGACCCAGTACTTC. It translates to CASSFEAGGPGRQETQYF.

V is TRBV6-5 and J is TRBJ1-3, with 9 bases fitting TRBD1. After removal of 10 bases from V and 7 bases from J, the junction contained 5 bases not matched to a gene. Germline V gene lookup returns CDR1 MNHEY and CDR2 SVGAGI. The CDR3 is 12 amino acids. CDR3 region: CATRQGVNTIYF. The CDR3 DNA sequence: TGTGCCACCCGACAGGGGGTTAACACCATATATTTT.

The chain combines TRBV7-2 with TRBJ1-6, with 7 nucleotides matching TRBD1. CDR3 length: 17 amino acids. After removal of 0 bases from V and 9 bases from J, the junction contained 11 bases not matched to a gene. Germline CDR1 SGHTA, CDR2 FQGNSA. The CDR3 protein is CASSLAWRTGQGSPLHF. CDR3 in DNA: TGTGCCAGCAGCTTAGCCTGGAGGACAGGCCAGGGTTCACCCCTCCACTTT.

Only one count was recorded for this clone. The chain employs TRBV10-3 and TRBJ1-2, with TRBD1 matching over 11 bases. This CDR3 has 14 amino acids. J was trimmed by 8 bases and V by 6 bases; bases with no gene match: 8. Germline V lookup: CDR1 ENHRY, CDR2 SYGVKD. The CDR3 DNA sequence: TGTGCCATCAGCGGGACAGGGGGAAATATAGGCTACACCTTC. It is translated as CAISGTGGNIGYTF.

This sequence joins TRBV4-3 and TRBJ1-1; the D is unclear. The CDR3 spans 15 residues. V gave up 0 bases and J gave up 6 bases, with 14 bases separating them. From germline, CDR1 is LGHNA and CDR2 YSLEER. Here the CDR3 DNA reads TGCGCCAGCAGCCAAGATCCTCAGGTCGGGGCTGAAGCTTTCTTT. Amino acid sequence: CASSQDPQVGAEAFF.

The CDR3 region has the DNA TGTGCCAGCAGCCAGGCTCATGCCACTGAAGCTTTCTTT. It specifies CASSQAHATEAFF. The V call is TRBV3-1 (or the pseudogene TRBV3-2), the J call TRBJ1-1; D remains unclear. Germline V gives CDR1 LGHDT, CDR2 YNNKEL (reference sequence). The V end was cut by 3 bases, the J end by 4 bases, with 9 bases between. There are 13 residues in the CDR3.

This chain connects TRBV2 to TRBJ2-6; D gene ambiguous. The germline V and J ends were trimmed by 6 bases and 4 bases, with 16 bases remaining between them. The CDR3 sequence is 16 residues long. The germline V gene has CDR1 SNHLY and CDR2 FYNNEI. In DNA form, the CDR3 reads TGTGCCAGCAGCCCGAACACCGGAGCCGGGGCCAACGTCCTGACTTTC. Translated: CASSPNTGAGANVLTF.

The chain joins TRBV21-1 to TRBJ2-7; the table gives TRBD2 as D, unverified against the DNA. TRBV21-1 corresponds to a pseudogene. The CDR3 covers 15 residues. CDR3: CASSFEGREAYEQYF. The CDR3 nucleotides are TGTGCCAGCAGCTTCGAGGGGCGGGAGGCCTACGAGCAGTACTTC.

The CDR3 loop reads CASSLSWAPNNLHF. CDR3 nucleotide sequence: TGTGCCAGCAGTTTATCTTGGGCCCCGAATAACCTCCACTTT. This chain joins TRBV27 and TRBJ1-6; D is unresolved. Germline-derived CDR1 and CDR2 are MNHEY and SMNVEV (reference sequence). The V and J ends lost 0 bases and 15 bases respectively, with 15 bases between them. The CDR3 length is 14 residues.

The V call is TRBV7-2, the J call TRBJ2-1; 7 nucleotides line up with TRBD2. The CDR3 contains 15 residues. Per germline, CDR1 SGHTA and CDR2 FQGNSA. The J segment lost 16 bases and the V segment lost 5 bases, leaving 20 bases of the junction unmatched. DNA for the CDR3: TGTGCCAGCAGCCCCGCAGGACTAGTATATCGGACGTTTTTCTTC. Protein: CASSPAGLVYRTFFF. Drawing the rest from reference TRBV7-2 and TRBJ2-1, the complete variable domain is GAGVSQSPSNKVTEKGKDVELRCDPISGHTALYWYRQSLGQGLEFLIYFQGNSAPDKSGLPSDRFSAERTGGSVSTLTIQRTQQEDSAVYLCASSPAGLVYRTFFFGPGTRLTVL.

The V and J genes are TRBV9 and TRBJ1-6; 7 nucleotides align to TRBD1. CDR1 is SGDLS and CDR2 is YYNGEE in the germline V gene. J was trimmed by 7 bases and V by 5 bases; bases with no gene match: 9. The CDR3 contains 15 residues. This CDR3 is CASRESGQINSPLHF. The CDR3 bases are TGTGCCAGCAGAGAATCGGGACAGATAAATTCACCCCTCCACTTT.

V usage is TRBV25-1 and J usage is TRBJ2-5, with TRBD2 identical over 9 bases. The CDR3 has 15 amino acids. The V gene's germline CDR1 is MGHDK and CDR2 SYGVNS. The V gene end was trimmed by 5 bases and the J gene end by 1 base; junction bases not matched to a gene: 5. Here the CDR3 DNA reads TGTGCCAGCAGTAATAAGCGGGGGGTCCAAGAGACCCAGTACTTC. It yields the protein CASSNKRGVQETQYF. Full variable domain (remainder filled in from reference TRBV25-1 and TRBJ2-5): EADIYQTPRYLVIGTGKKITLECSQTMGHDKMYWYQQDPGMELHLIHYSYGVNSTEKGDLSSESTVSRIRTEHFPLTLESARPSHTSQYLCASSNKRGVQETQYFGPGTRLLVL.

The rearrangement links TRBV10-1 to TRBJ1-6, with TRBD1 as a possible D gene (5 bases). V was trimmed by 2 bases and J by 3 bases, leaving 11 bases between them. CDR3 size: 16 residues. CDR1 is WNHNN and CDR2 is SYGVQD in the germline V gene (reference sequence). In DNA form, the CDR3 reads TGCGCCAGCAGTGAGCCGGGGGTCGACTATAATTCACCCCTCCACTTT. Translation: CASSEPGVDYNSPLHF.

CDR3 in amino acids: CASSNSGSYNEQFF. The CDR3 nucleotides are TGTGCCAGTAGTAATAGCGGGAGTTACAATGAGCAGTTCTTC. V usage is TRBV19 and J usage is TRBJ2-1; TRBD2 aligns across 9 bases. Germline trimming cut 4 bases from V and 4 bases from J; bases unmatched to any gene: 2. CDR1 and CDR2 from the germline V gene are LNHDA and SQIVND (reference sequence). The CDR3 is made up of 14 amino acids.

This chain links TRBV27 with TRBJ1-1; D gene unclear. CDR1 and CDR2 (germline): MNHEY, SMNVEV (reference sequence). V lost 7 bases and J lost 0, with 12 bases in between. The CDR3 is 14 residues long. The CDR3 nucleotides are TGTGCCAGCAACGAACATTTCATGAACACTGAAGCTTTCTTT. This translates into CASNEHFMNTEAFF.

The chain joins TRBV7-8 to TRBJ2-5, with D uncertain. The germline V gene has CDR1 SGHVS and CDR2 FQNEAQ. The CDR3 consists of 13 residues. V lost 3 bases, J lost 5 bases, and 10 bases lay in between. The CDR3 DNA reads TGTGCCAGCAGCTTTAGCATCCGCGAGACCCAGTACTTC. This gives the protein CASSFSIRETQYF.

This clone was counted only a few times. Written as DNA, the CDR3 is TGTGCCAGCAGCAGGCGGGCAGGGGGCTCTTCCGATACGCAGTATTTT. Translation gives CASSRRAGGSSDTQYF. This chain connects TRBV5-5 to TRBJ2-3; the match to TRBD1 covers 8 bases. CDR1 and CDR2 (germline): SGHKS, YYEKEE (reference sequence). This CDR3 spans 16 amino acids. Trimming at V came to 4 bases and at J to 6 bases, leaving 13 bases not matched to a gene. The complete variable domain, with remaining parts taken from reference TRBV5-5 and TRBJ2-3, reads DAGVTQSPTHLIKTRGQQVTLRCSPISGHKSVSWYQQVLGQGPQFIFQYYEKEERGRGNFPDRFSARQFPNYSSELNVNALLLGDSALYLCASSRRAGGSSDTQYFGPGTRLTVL.

This clone was counted a single time. J is TRBJ2-3 and V is TRBV11-3, with TRBD2 matching over 7 bases. The germline V gene has CDR1 SGHNT and CDR2 YENEEA. Unmatched junction bases numbered 11, after V lost 3 bases and J lost 2 bases. The CDR3 extends over 17 amino acids. In DNA, the CDR3 is TGTGCCAGCAGCTTCAGGCGTCGGCGGGAGCTCACAGATACGCAGTATTTT. Protein sequence: CASSFRRRRELTDTQYF.

This clone occurred once. This chain joins TRBV27 and TRBJ1-4; the D is unclear. This CDR3 has 15 amino acids. In germline, CDR1 is MNHEY, CDR2 SMNVEV (reference sequence). Trimming removed 5 bases at V and 7 bases at J, with 17 bases between. The CDR3 reads CASSLGREPVEKLFF. CDR3 nucleotides: TGTGCCAGCAGTCTTGGGCGTGAGCCGGTTGAAAAACTGTTTTTT.

The genes are TRBV3-1 (or the pseudogene TRBV3-2) and TRBJ2-7, with D tentatively TRBD2 (5 bases). V lost 3 bases and J 2 bases, leaving 17 bases between the germline ends. This CDR3 is built from 16 residues. The germline V gene encodes CDR1 LGHDT and CDR2 YNNKEL (reference sequence). The DNA for the CDR3 is TGTGCCAGCAGCCATGCATATTCCGGGATAGCCTACGAGCAGTACTTC. Translation: CASSHAYSGIAYEQYF.